This T cell receptor (beta chain) came from a study of HIV-infected patients and healthy controls. Findings and caveats of the study: Healthy control repertoires had roughly threefold more distinct CDR3s than untreated HIV+ repertoires, and higher Shannon diversity. Only sixteen HIV-infected individuals were processed, a major limit on how widely findings apply.

Trimming took 5 bases from V and 7 from J; bases not matched to a gene: 4. Looked up from germline, CDR1 is MNHEY and CDR2 is SMNVEV (reference sequence). The CDR3 totals 13 residues. Whole blood was used without fractionation, so all unsorted peripheral T cells were included. The RNA source was a 2.5 ml peripheral blood draw. About 500 ng RNA was reverse transcribed with alpha and beta constant-region primers. Using multiplexing indices, alpha and beta chain libraries were generated apart by chain-specific third strand synthesis. The cDNA received a 5' RACE adapter containing a random hexamer plus an SP2 sequencing primer site. TCRdb passed the 5' RACE reads through MiXCR, listing each CDR3 protein once. The data contain 5,000 to 6,500 distinct CDR3 sequences, roughly 8.2% of them singletons. This clonotype was counted a few times. The target antigen is unknown.

The clonotype originates from an adult with HIV infection. Sequenced material: blood, taken before antiretroviral therapy. The chain recombines TRBV27 with TRBJ2-1, with TRBD2 matching 8 bases. CDR3 sequence: CASSRAGVNEQFF. Here the CDR3 DNA reads TGTGCCAGCAGTCGAGCGGGAGTTAATGAGCAGTTCTTC.